The subject of this entry is one T cell receptor beta chain. CDR3 size: 15 residues. Losses at the gene ends were 2 bases for V and 3 bases for J; bases not matched to a gene: 4. The germline V gene encodes CDR1 SGHTA and CDR2 FQGNSA. Some clones are missing from TCRdb's copy, which holds only in-frame ones; the method was immunoSEQ multiplex PCR. The table has 71,000 or so clones, about 89% seen once; the top ten hold around 0.8%. The sample belongs to a study of OX40 agonist ivuxolimab in advanced cancers. The TCR sequence derives from an adult with an advanced solid tumor such as melanoma, head and neck, liver or kidney cancer. The sequences come from CD4+ or CD8+ T cells sorted from blood, collected in a trial of the OX40 agonist ivuxolimab. This chain links TRBV7-2 with TRBJ2-3; 8 bases are shared with TRBD1. The CDR3 is CASSLSRTGTDTQYF. For the CDR3, the DNA is TGTGCCAGCAGCTTATCGAGGACAGGGACAGATACGCAGTATTTT.